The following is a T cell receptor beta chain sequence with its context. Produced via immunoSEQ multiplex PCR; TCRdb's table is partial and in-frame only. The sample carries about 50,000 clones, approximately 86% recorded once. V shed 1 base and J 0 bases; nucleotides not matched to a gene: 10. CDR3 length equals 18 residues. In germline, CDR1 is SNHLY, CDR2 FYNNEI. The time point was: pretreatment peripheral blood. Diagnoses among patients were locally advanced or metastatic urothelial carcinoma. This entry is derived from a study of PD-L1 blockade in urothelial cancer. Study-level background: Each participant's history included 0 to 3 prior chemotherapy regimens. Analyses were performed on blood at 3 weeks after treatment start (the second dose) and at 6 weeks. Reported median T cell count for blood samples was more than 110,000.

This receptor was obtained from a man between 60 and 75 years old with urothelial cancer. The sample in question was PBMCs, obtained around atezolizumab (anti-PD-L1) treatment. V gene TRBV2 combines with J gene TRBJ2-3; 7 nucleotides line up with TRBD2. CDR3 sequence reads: CASSEVGLAAESTDTQYF. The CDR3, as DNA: TGTGCCAGCAGTGAAGTGGGGCTAGCGGCAGAAAGCACAGATACGCAGTATTTT.